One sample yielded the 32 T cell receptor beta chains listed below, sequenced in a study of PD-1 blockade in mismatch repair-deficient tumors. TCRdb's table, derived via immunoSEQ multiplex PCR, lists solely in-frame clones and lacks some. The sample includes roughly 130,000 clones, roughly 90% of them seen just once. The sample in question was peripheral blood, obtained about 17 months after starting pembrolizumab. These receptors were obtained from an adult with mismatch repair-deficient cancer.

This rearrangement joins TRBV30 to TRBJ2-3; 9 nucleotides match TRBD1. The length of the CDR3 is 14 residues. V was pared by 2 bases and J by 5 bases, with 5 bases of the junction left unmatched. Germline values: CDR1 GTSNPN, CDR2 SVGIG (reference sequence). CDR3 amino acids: CAWSTGTGRDTQYF. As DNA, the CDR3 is TGTGCCTGGAGTACCGGGACAGGGCGAGATACGCAGTATTTT.

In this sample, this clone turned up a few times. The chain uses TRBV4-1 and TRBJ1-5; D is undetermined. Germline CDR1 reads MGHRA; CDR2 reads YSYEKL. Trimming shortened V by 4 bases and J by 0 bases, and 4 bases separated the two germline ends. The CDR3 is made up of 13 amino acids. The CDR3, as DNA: TGCGCCAGCAGCCGTAATAGCAATCAGCCCCAGCATTTT. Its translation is CASSRNSNQPQHF.

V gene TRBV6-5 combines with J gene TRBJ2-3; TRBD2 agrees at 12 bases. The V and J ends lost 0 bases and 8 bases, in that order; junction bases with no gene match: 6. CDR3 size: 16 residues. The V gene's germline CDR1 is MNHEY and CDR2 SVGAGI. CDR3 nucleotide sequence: TGTGCCAGCAGTTACTCGACTAGCGGGAGTACGGGTACGCAGTATTTT. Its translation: CASSYSTSGSTGTQYF.

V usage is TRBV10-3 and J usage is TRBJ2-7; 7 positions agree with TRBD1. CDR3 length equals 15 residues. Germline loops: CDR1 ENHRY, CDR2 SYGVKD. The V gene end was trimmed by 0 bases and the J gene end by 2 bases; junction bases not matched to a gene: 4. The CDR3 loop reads CAISESETGTYEQYF. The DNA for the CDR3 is TGTGCCATCAGTGAGTCTGAGACAGGGACCTACGAGCAGTACTTC.

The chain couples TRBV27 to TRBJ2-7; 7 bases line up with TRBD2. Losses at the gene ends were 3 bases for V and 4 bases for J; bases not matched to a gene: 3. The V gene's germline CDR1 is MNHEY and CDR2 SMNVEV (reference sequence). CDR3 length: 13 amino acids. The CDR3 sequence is CASSFRRGYEQYF. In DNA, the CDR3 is TGTGCCAGCAGTTTTCGGCGGGGGTACGAGCAGTACTTC.

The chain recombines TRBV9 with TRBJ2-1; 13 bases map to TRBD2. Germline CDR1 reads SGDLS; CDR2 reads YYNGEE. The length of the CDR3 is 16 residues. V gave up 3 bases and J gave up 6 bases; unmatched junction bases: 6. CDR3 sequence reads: CASSAAGTSGINEQFF. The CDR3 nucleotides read TGTGCCAGCAGCGCTGCGGGGACTAGCGGGATCAATGAGCAGTTCTTC.

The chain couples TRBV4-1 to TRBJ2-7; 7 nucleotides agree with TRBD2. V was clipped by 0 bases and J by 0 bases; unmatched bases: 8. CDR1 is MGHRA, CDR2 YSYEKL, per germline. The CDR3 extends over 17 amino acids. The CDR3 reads CASSQDPLAEPSYEQYF. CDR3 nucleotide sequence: TGCGCCAGCAGCCAAGATCCCCTAGCGGAACCCTCCTACGAGCAGTACTTC.

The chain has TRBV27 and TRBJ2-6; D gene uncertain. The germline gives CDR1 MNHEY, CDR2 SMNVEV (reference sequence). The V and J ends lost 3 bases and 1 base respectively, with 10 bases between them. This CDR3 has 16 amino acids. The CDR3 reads CASSFSGPSGANVLTF. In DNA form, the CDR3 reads TGTGCCAGCAGTTTTTCCGGACCTTCTGGGGCCAACGTCCTGACTTTC.

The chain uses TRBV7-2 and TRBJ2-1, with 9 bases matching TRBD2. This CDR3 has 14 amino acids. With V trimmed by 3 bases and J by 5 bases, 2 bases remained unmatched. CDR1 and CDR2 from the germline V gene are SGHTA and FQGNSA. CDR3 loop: CASSFLAGDNEQFF. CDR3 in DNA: TGTGCCAGCAGCTTTTTAGCGGGAGACAATGAGCAGTTCTTC.

The CDR3 here is CASSSQPGQGDGYTF. In DNA form, the CDR3 reads TGTGCCAGCAGCTCGCAACCGGGACAGGGTGATGGCTACACCTTC. This chain connects TRBV11-1 to TRBJ1-2; TRBD1 matches 9 bases. The CDR3 is 15 residues long. CDR1 and CDR2 (germline): SGHAT, FQDESV (reference sequence). V dropped 4 bases and J dropped 6; count of bases not matched to a gene: 9.

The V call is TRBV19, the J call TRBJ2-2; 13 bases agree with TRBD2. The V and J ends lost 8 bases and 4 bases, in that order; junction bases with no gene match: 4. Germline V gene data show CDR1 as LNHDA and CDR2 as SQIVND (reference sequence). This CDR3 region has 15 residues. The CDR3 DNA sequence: TGTGCCAGTCGTGGACTAGCGGGAGTCACCGGGGAGCTGTTTTTT. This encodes CASRGLAGVTGELFF.

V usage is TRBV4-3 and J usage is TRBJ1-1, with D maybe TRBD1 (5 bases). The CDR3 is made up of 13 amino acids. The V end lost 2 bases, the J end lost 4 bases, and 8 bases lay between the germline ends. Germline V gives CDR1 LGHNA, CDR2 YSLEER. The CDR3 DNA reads TGCGCCAGCAGCCAACCAGGGTTCACTGAAGCTTTCTTT. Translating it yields CASSQPGFTEAFF.

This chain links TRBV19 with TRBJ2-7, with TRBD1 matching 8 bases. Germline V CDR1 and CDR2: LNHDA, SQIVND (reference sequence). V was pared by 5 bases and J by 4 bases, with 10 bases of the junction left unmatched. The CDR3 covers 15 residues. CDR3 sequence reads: CASSPIGQGGYEQYF. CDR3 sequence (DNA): TGTGCCAGTAGTCCGATCGGACAGGGTGGATACGAGCAGTACTTC.

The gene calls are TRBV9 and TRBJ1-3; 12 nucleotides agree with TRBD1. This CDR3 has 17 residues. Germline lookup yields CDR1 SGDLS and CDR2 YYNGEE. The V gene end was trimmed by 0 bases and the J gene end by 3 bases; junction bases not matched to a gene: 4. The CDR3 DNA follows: TGTGCCAGCAGCGTAGAGGGGACAGGGGGCTTTGGAAACACCATATATTTT. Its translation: CASSVEGTGGFGNTIYF.

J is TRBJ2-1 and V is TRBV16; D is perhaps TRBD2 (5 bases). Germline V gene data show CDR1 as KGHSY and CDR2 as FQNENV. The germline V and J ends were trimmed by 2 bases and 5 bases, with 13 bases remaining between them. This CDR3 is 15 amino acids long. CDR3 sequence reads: CASSQVFFGDNEQFF. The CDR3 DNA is TGTGCCAGCAGCCAAGTGTTCTTCGGGGACAATGAGCAGTTCTTC.

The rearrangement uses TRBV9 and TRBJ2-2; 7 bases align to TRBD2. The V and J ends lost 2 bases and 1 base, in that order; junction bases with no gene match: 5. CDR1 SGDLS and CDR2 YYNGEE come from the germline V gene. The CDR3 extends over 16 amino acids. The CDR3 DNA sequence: TGTGCCAGCAGCGTCTTACTAGCGATGAACACCGGGGAGCTGTTTTTT. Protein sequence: CASSVLLAMNTGELFF.

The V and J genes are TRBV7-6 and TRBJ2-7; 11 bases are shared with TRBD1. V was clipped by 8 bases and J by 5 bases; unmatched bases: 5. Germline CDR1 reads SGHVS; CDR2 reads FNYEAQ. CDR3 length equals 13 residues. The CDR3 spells CASGAGQGDEQYF. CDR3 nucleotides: TGTGCCAGCGGCGCGGGACAGGGGGACGAGCAGTACTTC.

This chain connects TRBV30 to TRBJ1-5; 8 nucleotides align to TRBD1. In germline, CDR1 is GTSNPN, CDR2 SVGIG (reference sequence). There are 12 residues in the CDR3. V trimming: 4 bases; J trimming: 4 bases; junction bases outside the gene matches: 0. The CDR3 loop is CAWNRGNQPQHF. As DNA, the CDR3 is TGTGCCTGGAACAGGGGGAATCAGCCCCAGCATTTT.

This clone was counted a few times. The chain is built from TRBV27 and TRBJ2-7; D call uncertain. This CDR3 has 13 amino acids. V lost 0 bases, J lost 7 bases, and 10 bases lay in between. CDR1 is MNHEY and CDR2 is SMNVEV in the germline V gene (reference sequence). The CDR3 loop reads CASSLSGIGEQYF. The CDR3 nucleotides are TGTGCCAGCAGTTTATCGGGGATCGGAGAGCAGTACTTC.

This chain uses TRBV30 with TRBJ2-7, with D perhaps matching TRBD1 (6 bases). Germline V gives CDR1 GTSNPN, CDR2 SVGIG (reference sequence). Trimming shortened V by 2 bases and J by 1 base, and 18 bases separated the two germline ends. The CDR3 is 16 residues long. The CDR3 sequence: CAWSTQGRALSYEQYF. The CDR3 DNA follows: TGTGCCTGGAGTACACAGGGCCGGGCATTATCCTACGAGCAGTACTTC.

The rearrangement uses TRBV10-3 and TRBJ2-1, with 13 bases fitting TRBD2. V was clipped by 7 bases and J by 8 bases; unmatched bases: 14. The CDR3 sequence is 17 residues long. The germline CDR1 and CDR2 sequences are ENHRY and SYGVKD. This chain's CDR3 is CAIMVGLAGFKAHEQFF. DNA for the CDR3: TGTGCCATCATGGTGGGACTAGCGGGATTTAAAGCCCATGAGCAGTTCTTC.

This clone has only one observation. The CDR3 nucleotides are TGTGCCAGCTCACCACCGAGGGGAGGGCGCTACAATGAGCAGTTCTTC. This encodes CASSPPRGGRYNEQFF. The chain is built from TRBV18 and TRBJ2-1, with 7 bases matching TRBD2. The J segment lost 3 bases and the V segment lost 0 bases, leaving 5 bases of the junction unmatched. Germline CDR1 reads KGHSH; CDR2 reads LQKENI. The CDR3 covers 16 residues.

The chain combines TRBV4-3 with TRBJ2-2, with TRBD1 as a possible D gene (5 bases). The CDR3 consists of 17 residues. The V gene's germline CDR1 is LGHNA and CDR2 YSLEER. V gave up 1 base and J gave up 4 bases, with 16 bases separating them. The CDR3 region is CASSQVPRVVGTGELFF. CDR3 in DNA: TGCGCCAGCAGCCAAGTTCCCAGGGTGGTGGGCACCGGGGAGCTGTTTTTT.

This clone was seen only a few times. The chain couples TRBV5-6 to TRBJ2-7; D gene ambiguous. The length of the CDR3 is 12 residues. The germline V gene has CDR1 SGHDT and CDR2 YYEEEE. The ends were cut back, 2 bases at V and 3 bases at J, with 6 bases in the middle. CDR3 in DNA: TGTGCCAGCAGCTTCAGGTACTACGAGCAGTACTTC. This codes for CASSFRYYEQYF.

The CDR3, as DNA: TGTGCCAGCAGCTTATCTACAGGGGTGGGGTTCTACGAGCAGTACTTC. Its translation is CASSLSTGVGFYEQYF. This chain uses TRBV13 with TRBJ2-7, with 7 bases aligning to TRBD1. This CDR3 region has 16 residues. With V trimmed by 2 bases and J by 3 bases, 10 bases remained unmatched. CDR1 is PRHDT, CDR2 FYEKMQ, per germline (reference sequence).

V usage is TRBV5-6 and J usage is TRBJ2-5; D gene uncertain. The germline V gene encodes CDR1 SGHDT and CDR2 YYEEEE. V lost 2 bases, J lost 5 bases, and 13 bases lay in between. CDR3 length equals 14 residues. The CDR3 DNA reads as TGTGCCAGCAGCTTCTCGGTGGCCCCGGAGACCCAGTACTTC. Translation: CASSFSVAPETQYF.

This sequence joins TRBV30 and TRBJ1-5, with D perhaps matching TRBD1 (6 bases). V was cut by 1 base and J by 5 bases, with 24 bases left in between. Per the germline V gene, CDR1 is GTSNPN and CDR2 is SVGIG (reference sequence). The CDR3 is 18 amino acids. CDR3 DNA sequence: TGTGCCTGGAGTGCGTTCCCCAGGGGCTCGGACCAGGATCAGCCCCAGCATTTT. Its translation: CAWSAFPRGSDQDQPQHF.

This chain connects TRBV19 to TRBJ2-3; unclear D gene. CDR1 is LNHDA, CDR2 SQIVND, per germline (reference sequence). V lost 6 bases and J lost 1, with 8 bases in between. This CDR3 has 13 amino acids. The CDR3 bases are TGTGCCAGTAGGGATCAGGGCACAGATACGCAGTATTTT. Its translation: CASRDQGTDTQYF.

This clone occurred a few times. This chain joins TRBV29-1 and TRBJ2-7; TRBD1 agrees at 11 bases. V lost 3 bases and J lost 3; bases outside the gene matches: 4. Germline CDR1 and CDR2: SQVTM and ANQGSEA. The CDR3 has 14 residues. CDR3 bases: TGCAGCGTTGACCCCGGGACAGGGGGCTACGAGCAGTACTTC. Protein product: CSVDPGTGGYEQYF.

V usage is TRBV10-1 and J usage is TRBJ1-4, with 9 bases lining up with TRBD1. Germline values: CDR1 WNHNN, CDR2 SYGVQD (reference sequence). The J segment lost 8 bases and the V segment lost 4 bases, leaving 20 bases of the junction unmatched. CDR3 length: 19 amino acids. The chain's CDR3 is CASSGDRVWNQTSREKLFF. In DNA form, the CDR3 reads TGCGCCAGCAGTGGGGACAGGGTGTGGAACCAGACAAGCCGCGAAAAACTGTTTTTT.

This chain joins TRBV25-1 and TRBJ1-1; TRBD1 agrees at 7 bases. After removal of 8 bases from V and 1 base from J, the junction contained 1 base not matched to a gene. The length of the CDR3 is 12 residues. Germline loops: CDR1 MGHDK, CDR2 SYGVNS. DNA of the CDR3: TGTGCCAGCCGGGACAGGAACACTGAAGCTTTCTTT. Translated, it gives CASRDRNTEAFF. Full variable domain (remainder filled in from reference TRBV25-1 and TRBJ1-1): EADIYQTPRYLVIGTGKKITLECSQTMGHDKMYWYQQDPGMELHLIHYSYGVNSTEKGDLSSESTVSRIRTEHFPLTLESARPSHTSQYLCASRDRNTEAFFGQGTRLTVV.

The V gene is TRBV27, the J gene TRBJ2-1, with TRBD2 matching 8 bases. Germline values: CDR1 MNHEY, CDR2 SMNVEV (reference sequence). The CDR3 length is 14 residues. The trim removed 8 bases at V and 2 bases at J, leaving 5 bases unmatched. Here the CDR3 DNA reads TGTGCCAGCCGGACTAGCCCCACCTACAATGAGCAGTTCTTC. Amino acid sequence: CASRTSPTYNEQFF.